This is a list of T cell receptor beta chains from one sample in a study of shared clonotypes between healthy human individuals. TCRdb's copy holds only in-frame clones and misses some; the assay was immunoSEQ multiplex PCR. The sample shows 2.3 million or so clones, 93% of them seen only once. The sequenced sample consisted of naive CD4+ T cells from PBMCs. Every receptor here comes from a man aged 18-30 years in good health. Some clones in this sample may be carry-over from other donors' samples. The CDR3 runs from the conserved cysteine through the conserved F or W. D genes are given only for firm matches.

TRBJ2-1,.,15,TRBV28,CASSLGRSSYNEQFF
TRBJ2-3,.,13,TRBV29-1,CSVVGRLTDTQYF
TRBJ1-5,.,15,TRBV6-6,CASSHEGWGNQPQHF
TRBJ2-7,.,13,TRBV29-1,CSVTPTGTYEQYF
TRBJ2-3,.,12,TRBV6-5,CASSSSTDTQYF
TRBJ2-1,.,16,TRBV7-2,CASSLDRDTIPRGQFF
TRBJ1-3,TRBD1,14,TRBV14,CASSNRGSGNTIYF
TRBJ2-1,TRBD2,14,TRBV15,CATSRASGMDEQFF
TRBJ1-1,.,12,TRBV7-2,CASSSDSTEAFF
TRBJ1-2,.,18,TRBV13,CASSSPIHRQPFHGGYTF
TRBJ2-1,TRBD1,15,TRBV7-8,CASSLGTVRSDEQFF
TRBJ2-1,TRBD2,23,TRBV12-5,CASGLVLGQGTSGSIFGRGEQFF
TRBJ2-2,.,14,TRBV9,CASSGGTTTGELFF
TRBJ2-2,TRBD1,14,TRBV5-1,CASHRGTNTGELFF
TRBJ2-1,.,15,TRBV5-8,CASSSTGQGYNEQFF
TRBJ1-4,.,15,TRBV6-5,CASSYSPRTSEKLFF
TRBJ1-3,.,14,TRBV18,CASSPGVPGNTIYF
TRBJ2-7,TRBD2,15,TRBV5-4,CASSSAGGLSYEQYF
TRBJ2-5,TRBD2,19,TRBV4-1,CASSQGYLAGGKYQETQYF
TRBJ1-5,.,16,TRBV30,CAWSVYRGGFVQPQHF
TRBJ2-5,.,12,TRBV19,CASRKWGETQYF
TRBJ1-5,TRBD1,16,TRBV5-1,CASSLGGQGSGQPQHF
TRBJ2-3,.,16,TRBV28,CASSHRGRGGTDTQYF
TRBJ2-7,.,12,TRBV2,CASSRGIYEQYF
TRBJ1-2,TRBD1,13,TRBV7-9,CASSQDRAGGYTF
TRBJ2-2,.,15,TRBV5-1,CASSFYGLSTGELFF
TRBJ2-7,TRBD1,15,TRBV30,CAFCNPGQGLGEQYF
TRBJ1-2,.,14,TRBV5-1,CASSLVGGASGYTF
TRBJ1-2,.,15,TRBV4-1,CASSPLNRANYGYTF
TRBJ2-3,.,14,TRBV18,CASSLLISADTQYF
TRBJ1-2,.,15,TRBV5-1,CASSLSQLRGYGYTF
TRBJ2-1,.,12,TRBV7-8,CASSHPGGEQFF
TRBJ1-1,.,12,TRBV10-2,CASSGERTEAFF
TRBJ1-5,.,14,TRBV2,CASSVENSNQPQHF
TRBJ2-1,TRBD2,15,TRBV6-1,CASSGGLAGNNEQFF
TRBJ2-3,TRBD2,15,TRBV9,CASSASGVPLDTQYF
TRBJ2-7,TRBD1,13,TRBV28,CASSPGQGSSQYF